A single sample is the source of the 15 T cell receptor beta chains below, sequenced in a study of blood T cell repertoires in COVID-19. Using immunoSEQ multiplex PCR, the repertoire was profiled, and TCRdb retains in-frame clones only, with some absent. The sample yields 90,000 to 120,000 clones, roughly nine tenths seen once. The sequenced material came from peripheral blood. These TCRs come from a human donor in a cohort sampled during active COVID-19.

The chain uses TRBV4-3 and TRBJ1-2; D is unclear. The CDR3 has 16 residues. Germline lookup yields CDR1 LGHNA and CDR2 YSLEER. V dropped 0 bases and J dropped 5 bases, with 16 bases sitting between them. The CDR3 coding sequence is TGCGCCAGCAGCCAAGAGTTTTTAGCATTGGAGTATGGCTACACCTTC. This sequence encodes CASSQEFLALEYGYTF.

V gene TRBV2 combines with J gene TRBJ1-1; D might be TRBD1 (5 bases). V was trimmed by 5 bases and J by 1 base, leaving 11 bases between them. Germline V CDR1 and CDR2: SNHLY, FYNNEI. CDR3 size: 14 residues. DNA for the CDR3: TGTGCCAGCAGTACTGGGGGGGGGAACACTGAAGCTTTCTTT. It specifies CASSTGGGNTEAFF.

V usage is TRBV21-1 and J usage is TRBJ2-1; the D call in the table, TRBD2, was not verified against the DNA. TRBV21-1 is labeled a pseudogene. There are 17 residues in the CDR3. CDR3 residues: CASSPGGARVTYNEQFF. DNA for the CDR3: TGTGCCAGCAGCCCCGGAGGGGCCAGGGTAACCTACAATGAGCAGTTCTTC.

The chain couples TRBV5-5 to TRBJ2-7; 11 bases match TRBD1. The germline CDR1 and CDR2 sequences are SGHKS and YYEKEE (reference sequence). This CDR3 spans 16 amino acids. Trimming took 1 base from V and 2 from J; bases not matched to a gene: 5. The DNA of the CDR3 is TGTGCCAGCAGCTTGACGGGGACAGGGGGGCCCTACGAGCAGTACTTC. Encoded protein: CASSLTGTGGPYEQYF. The full variable domain, its missing parts supplied by reference TRBV5-5 and TRBJ2-7, is DAGVTQSPTHLIKTRGQQVTLRCSPISGHKSVSWYQQVLGQGPQFIFQYYEKEERGRGNFPDRFSARQFPNYSSELNVNALLLGDSALYLCASSLTGTGGPYEQYFGPGTRLTVT.

The chain uses TRBV5-4 and TRBJ2-2, with 10 bases identical to TRBD1. The V gene end was trimmed by 6 bases and the J gene end by 6 bases; junction bases not matched to a gene: 5. The CDR3 totals 14 residues. Germline V gene sequence: CDR1 SGHNT, CDR2 YYREEE (reference sequence). The CDR3 reads CASNDRGRPGELFF. CDR3 nucleotide sequence: TGTGCCAGCAACGACAGGGGGCGCCCCGGGGAGCTGTTTTTT.

The chain carries TRBV28 and TRBJ1-4; no firm D call. Germline lookup yields CDR1 MDHEN and CDR2 SYDVKM. The germline V and J ends were trimmed by 5 bases and 6 bases, with 19 bases remaining between them. CDR3 length: 16 amino acids. The CDR3 reads CASSRWYKLRDEKLFF. CDR3 nucleotide sequence: TGTGCCAGCAGTAGGTGGTACAAACTCCGGGATGAAAAACTGTTTTTT.

This clone was picked up a small number of times. The genes are TRBV4-1 and TRBJ1-2; the match to TRBD1 covers 7 bases. The germline V gene encodes CDR1 MGHRA and CDR2 YSYEKL. Trimming cost V 3 bases and J 1 base; bases outside gene matches: 5. The CDR3 spans 15 residues. The CDR3 reads CASSQPGQNNYGYTF. CDR3 nucleotides: TGCGCCAGCAGCCAGCCGGGACAGAATAACTATGGCTACACCTTC.

This clone was detected only once. This chain links TRBV18 with TRBJ1-6, with D possibly being TRBD1 (6 bases). This CDR3 is built from 17 residues. Trimming took 3 bases from V and 7 from J, leaving 19 bases between them. CDR1 KGHSH and CDR2 LQKENI come from the germline V gene. The CDR3 protein is CASSPSILTGSNSPLHF. Written as DNA, the CDR3 is TGTGCCAGCTCACCCTCAATACTTACAGGGAGCAATTCACCCCTCCACTTT.

V and J are TRBV14 and TRBJ1-3; the D is unclear. The CDR3 runs 15 residues. V gave up 4 bases and J gave up 4 bases, with 14 bases separating them. Germline assignment: CDR1 SGHDN and CDR2 FVKESK. The CDR3 DNA is TGTGCCAGCAGCCTCAGGAGCGGGTTGGGAAACACCATATATTTT. It codes for CASSLRSGLGNTIYF.

V is TRBV6-4 and J is TRBJ1-2; maybe TRBD1 (6 bases). CDR3 size: 13 residues. V was pared by 5 bases and J by 1 base, with 8 bases between. CDR1 is MRHNA and CDR2 is SNTAGT in the germline V gene. The CDR3 loop is CASSQGINYGYTF. DNA for the CDR3: TGTGCCAGCAGTCAGGGGATTAACTATGGCTACACCTTC.

This clone was observed a single time. The chain carries TRBV15 and TRBJ2-5, with D unclear. The V end lost 0 bases, the J end lost 5 bases, and 4 bases lay between the germline ends. Germline CDR1 and CDR2: LNHNV and YYDKDF (reference sequence). The CDR3 contains 12 residues. CDR3 sequence (DNA): TGTGCCACCAGCAGAGATCGGGAGACCCAGTACTTC. Its translation is CATSRDRETQYF.

The sample holds one count of this clone. The J gene is TRBJ1-6, the V gene TRBV3-1 (or the pseudogene TRBV3-2); the match to TRBD1 covers 8 bases. The V and J ends lost 4 bases and 5 bases, in that order; junction bases with no gene match: 7. The CDR3 covers 16 residues. Germline V CDR1 and CDR2: LGHDT, YNNKEL (reference sequence). The CDR3, as DNA: TGTGCCAGCAGCCCCCGTCACAGGGGGGATAATTCACCCCTCCACTTT. Translation: CASSPRHRGDNSPLHF.

The rearrangement joins TRBV4-2 to TRBJ2-1, with 7 bases that match TRBD2. The CDR3 runs to 17 residues. CDR1 is LGHNA and CDR2 is YNFKEQ in the germline V gene. V was pared by 0 bases and J by 2 bases, with 7 bases of the junction left unmatched. The CDR3 region has the DNA TGTGCCAGCAGCCAAGAAGACGAGCGGGACCCCTACAATGAGCAGTTCTTC. It translates to CASSQEDERDPYNEQFF.

This chain links TRBV27 with TRBJ2-2, with D possibly being TRBD1 (6 bases). The length of the CDR3 is 15 residues. Per germline, CDR1 MNHEY and CDR2 SMNVEV (reference sequence). The germline V and J ends were trimmed by 6 bases and 2 bases, with 13 bases remaining between them. This CDR3 is CASSIDRPNTGELFF. Written as DNA, the CDR3 is TGTGCCAGCAGCATTGACAGGCCCAACACCGGGGAGCTGTTTTTT.

The chain employs TRBV25-1 and TRBJ1-2; D call uncertain. The CDR3 extends over 12 amino acids. Germline V gene lookup returns CDR1 MGHDK and CDR2 SYGVNS. Trimming took 4 bases from V and 6 from J, leaving 9 bases between them. CDR3 protein: CASSVGGNGYTF. In DNA, the CDR3 is TGTGCCAGCAGTGTTGGAGGGAATGGCTACACCTTC.